This T cell receptor beta chain was profiled in a study of blood T cells in healthy people across ages. Study outcomes and limitations: Older age coincided with a roughly linear decline in TCR beta diversity per million T cells.

The CDR3 spans 16 residues. The ends lost 4 bases at V and 2 bases at J; junction bases unmatched: 8. Germline V gene lookup returns CDR1 SGHTA and CDR2 FQGNSA. Of note for this clonotype: Its antigen remains unidentified.

Together with a sample-barcoded 5' primer, a J-beta primer mix was included in a second PCR lasting about 6 to 12 cycles. From the 5' RACE reads, TCRdb called clonotypes with MiXCR, one entry per CDR3 protein. The sample contains some 940,000 distinct CDR3 sequences, almost 30% of which appear only once. A further study also used this sample, focusing on T cells of mothers and their children. That source reports: The shaping of TCR recombination output by thymic selection is similar in related and unrelated pairs. Related mother and child pairs showed slightly greater overlap (not significant) than unrelated pairs did.

This clonotype originated in a woman aged 40 to 49 in good health. The chain uses TRBV7-2 and TRBJ2-1; TRBD1 matches 7 bases. The sample taken for sequencing was blood. CDR3 amino acids: CASSSPEQGAYNEQFF. CDR3 bases: TGTGCCAGCAGCTCCCCCGAGCAGGGGGCCTACAATGAGCAGTTCTTC.